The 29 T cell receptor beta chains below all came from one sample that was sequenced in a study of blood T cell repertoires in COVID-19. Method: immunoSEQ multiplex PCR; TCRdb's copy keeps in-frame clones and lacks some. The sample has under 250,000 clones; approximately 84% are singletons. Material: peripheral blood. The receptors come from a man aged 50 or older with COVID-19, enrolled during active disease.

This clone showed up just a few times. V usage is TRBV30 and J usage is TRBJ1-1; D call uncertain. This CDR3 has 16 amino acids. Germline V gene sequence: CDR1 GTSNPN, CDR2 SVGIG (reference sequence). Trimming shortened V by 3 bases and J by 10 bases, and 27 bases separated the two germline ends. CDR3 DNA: TGTGCCTGGAGAGCCCTGGGCGGGCTTCCCCTTGAGGGAGCTTTCTTT. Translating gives CAWRALGGLPLEGAFF.

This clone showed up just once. The DNA of the CDR3 is TGTGCCAGCAGGGGGGGGACACACCACACTGAAGCTTTCTTT. Its translation: CASRGGTHHTEAFF. V gene TRBV27 combines with J gene TRBJ1-1; perhaps TRBD1 as D (6 bases). Trimming stripped 6 bases from V and 3 bases from J, with 14 bases between. The CDR3 length is 14 residues. Germline assignment: CDR1 MNHEY and CDR2 SMNVEV (reference sequence).

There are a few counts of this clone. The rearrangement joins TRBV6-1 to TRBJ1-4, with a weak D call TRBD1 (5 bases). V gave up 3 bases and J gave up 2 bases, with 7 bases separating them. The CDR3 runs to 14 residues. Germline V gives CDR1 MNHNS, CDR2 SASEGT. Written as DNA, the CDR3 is TGTGCCAGCAGTGACCAGGGCACTAATGAAAAACTGTTTTTT. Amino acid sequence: CASSDQGTNEKLFF.

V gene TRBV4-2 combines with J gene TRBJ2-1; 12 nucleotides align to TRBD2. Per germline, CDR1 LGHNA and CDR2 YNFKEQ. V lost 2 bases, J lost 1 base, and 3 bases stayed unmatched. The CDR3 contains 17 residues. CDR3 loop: CASSQSGLAGSYNEQFF. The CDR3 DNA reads TGTGCCAGCAGCCAATCAGGACTAGCGGGATCCTACAATGAGCAGTTCTTC.

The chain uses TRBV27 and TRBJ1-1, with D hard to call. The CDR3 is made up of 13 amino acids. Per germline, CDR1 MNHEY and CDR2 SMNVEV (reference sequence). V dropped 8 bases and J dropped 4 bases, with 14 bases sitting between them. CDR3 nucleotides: TGTGCCAGCGCACGGGTCCGTGGCACTGAAGCTTTCTTT. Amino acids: CASARVRGTEAFF.

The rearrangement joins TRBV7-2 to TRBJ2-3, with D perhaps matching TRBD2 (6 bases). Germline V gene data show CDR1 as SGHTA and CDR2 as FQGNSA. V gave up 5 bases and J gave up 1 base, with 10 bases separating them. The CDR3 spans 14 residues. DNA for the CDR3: TGTGCCAGCAGCCGCCGGGAGCGCACAGATACGCAGTATTTT. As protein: CASSRRERTDTQYF.

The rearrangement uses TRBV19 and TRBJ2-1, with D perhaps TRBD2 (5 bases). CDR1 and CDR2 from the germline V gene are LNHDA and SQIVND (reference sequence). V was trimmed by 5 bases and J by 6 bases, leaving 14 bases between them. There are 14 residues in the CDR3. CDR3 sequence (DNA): TGTGCCAGTAGTTTACCTCCGGACTCCAATGAGCAGTTCTTC. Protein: CASSLPPDSNEQFF.

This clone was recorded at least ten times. Here the CDR3 DNA reads TGTGCCAGCAGTCCGACAAGGACTATTTACTACGAGCAGTACTTC. It encodes CASSPTRTIYYEQYF. The chain carries TRBV27 and TRBJ2-7; TRBD2 is a possible D gene (6 bases). Trimming took 5 bases from V and 3 from J, leaving 17 bases between them. Germline assignment: CDR1 MNHEY and CDR2 SMNVEV (reference sequence). The CDR3 length is 15 residues.

The CDR3 sequence is CATSSRDYNEQFF. The CDR3 region has the DNA TGTGCCACCAGCAGCCGGGACTACAATGAGCAGTTCTTC. This sequence joins TRBV15 and TRBJ2-1; the D gene is possibly TRBD2 (5 bases). V shed 3 bases and J shed 3 bases, with 6 bases lying between them. This CDR3 spans 13 amino acids. Germline assignment: CDR1 LNHNV and CDR2 YYDKDF (reference sequence).

CDR3 amino acids: CASSLGSVNSYNEQFF. For the CDR3, the DNA is TGTGCCAGCAGCTTGGGTAGCGTGAACTCCTACAATGAGCAGTTCTTC. The V and J genes are TRBV7-3 and TRBJ2-1; maybe TRBD2 (5 bases). V dropped 3 bases and J dropped 0 bases, with 12 bases sitting between them. Germline assignment: CDR1 SGHTA and CDR2 FQGTGA. The CDR3 is made up of 16 amino acids.

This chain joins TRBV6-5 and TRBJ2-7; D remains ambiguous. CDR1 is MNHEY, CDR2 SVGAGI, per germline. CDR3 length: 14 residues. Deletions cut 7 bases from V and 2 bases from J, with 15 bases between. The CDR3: CASNRHGFAYEQYF. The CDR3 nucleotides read TGTGCCAGCAATAGACATGGGTTTGCCTACGAGCAGTACTTC.

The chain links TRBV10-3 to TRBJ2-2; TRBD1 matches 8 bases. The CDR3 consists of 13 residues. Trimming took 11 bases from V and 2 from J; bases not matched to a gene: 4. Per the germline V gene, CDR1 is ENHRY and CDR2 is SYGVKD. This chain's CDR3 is CAVQGGNTGELFF. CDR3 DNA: TGTGCCGTACAGGGGGGAAACACCGGGGAGCTGTTTTTT.

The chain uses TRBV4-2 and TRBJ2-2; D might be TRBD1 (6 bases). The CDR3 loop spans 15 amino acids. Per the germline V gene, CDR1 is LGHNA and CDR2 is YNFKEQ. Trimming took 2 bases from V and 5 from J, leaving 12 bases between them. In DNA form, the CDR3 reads TGTGCCAGCAGCCAACACAGGGAGAGGACCGGGGAGCTGTTTTTT. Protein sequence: CASSQHRERTGELFF.

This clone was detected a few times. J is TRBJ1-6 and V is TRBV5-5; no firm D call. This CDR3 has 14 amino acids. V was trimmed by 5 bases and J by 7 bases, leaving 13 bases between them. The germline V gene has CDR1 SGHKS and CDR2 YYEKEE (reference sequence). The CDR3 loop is CASSSARGNSPLHF. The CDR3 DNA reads TGTGCCAGCAGTTCGGCTAGAGGCAATTCACCCCTCCACTTT.

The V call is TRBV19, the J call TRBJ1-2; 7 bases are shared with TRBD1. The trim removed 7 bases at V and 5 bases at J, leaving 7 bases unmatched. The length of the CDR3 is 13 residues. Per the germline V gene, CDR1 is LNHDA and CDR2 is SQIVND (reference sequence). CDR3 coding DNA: TGTGCCAGTACCCTGGACAGGACGTATGGCTACACCTTC. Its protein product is CASTLDRTYGYTF.

CDR3 bases: TGTGCCAGTAGTATAGGGGGACAGGGAGTTCAGTATGGCTACACCTTC. It specifies CASSIGGQGVQYGYTF. The chain links TRBV19 to TRBJ1-2; 9 bases map to TRBD1. V lost 1 base and J lost 5; bases outside the gene matches: 8. The CDR3 is 16 amino acids. The germline V gene encodes CDR1 LNHDA and CDR2 SQIVND (reference sequence).

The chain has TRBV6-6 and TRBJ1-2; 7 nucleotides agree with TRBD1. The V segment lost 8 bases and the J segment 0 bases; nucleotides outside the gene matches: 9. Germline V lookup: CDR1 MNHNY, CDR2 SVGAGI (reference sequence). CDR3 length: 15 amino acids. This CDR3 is CASGSGGPPNYGYTF. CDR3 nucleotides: TGTGCCAGCGGATCAGGGGGTCCACCTAACTATGGCTACACCTTC.

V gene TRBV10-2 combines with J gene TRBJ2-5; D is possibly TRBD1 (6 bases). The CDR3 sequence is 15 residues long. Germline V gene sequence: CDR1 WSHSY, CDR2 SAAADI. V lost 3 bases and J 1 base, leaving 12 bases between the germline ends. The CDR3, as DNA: TGCGCCAGCAGTGACTGGGCAGGGGCCCAAGAGACCCAGTACTTC. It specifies CASSDWAGAQETQYF.

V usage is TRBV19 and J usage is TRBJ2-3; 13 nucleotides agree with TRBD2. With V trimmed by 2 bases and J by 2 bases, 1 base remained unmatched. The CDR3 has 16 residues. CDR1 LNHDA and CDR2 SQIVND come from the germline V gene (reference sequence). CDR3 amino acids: CASSITSGRATDTQYF. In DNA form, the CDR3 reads TGTGCCAGTAGTATAACTAGCGGGAGGGCCACAGATACGCAGTATTTT. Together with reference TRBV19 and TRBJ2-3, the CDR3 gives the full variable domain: DGGITQSPKYLFRKEGQNVTLSCEQNLNHDAMYWYRQDPGQGLRLIYYSQIVNDFQKGDIAEGYSVSREKKESFPLTVTSAQKNPTAFYLCASSITSGRATDTQYFGPGTRLTVL.

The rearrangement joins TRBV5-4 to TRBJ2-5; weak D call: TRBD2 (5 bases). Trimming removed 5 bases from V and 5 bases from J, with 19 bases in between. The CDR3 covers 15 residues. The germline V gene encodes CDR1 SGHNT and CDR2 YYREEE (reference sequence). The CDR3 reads CASRVGNSLLETQYF. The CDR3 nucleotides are TGTGCCAGCAGGGTCGGGAATAGCCTGTTGGAGACCCAGTACTTC.

The CDR3, as DNA: TGTGCCAGCAGCCAAGGCCCGGCAGCGAGTAGCTATGGCTACACCTTC. It translates to CASSQGPAASSYGYTF. The chain joins TRBV3-1 (or the pseudogene TRBV3-2) to TRBJ1-2; D is undetermined. CDR3 length: 16 amino acids. CDR1 is LGHDT and CDR2 is YNNKEL in the germline V gene (reference sequence). Deletions cut 1 base from V and 4 bases from J, with 16 bases between.

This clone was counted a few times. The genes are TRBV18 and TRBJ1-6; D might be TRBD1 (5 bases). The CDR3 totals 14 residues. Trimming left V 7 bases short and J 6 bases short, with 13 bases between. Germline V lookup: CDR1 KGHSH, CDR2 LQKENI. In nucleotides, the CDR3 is TGTGCCAGCTGGTCGGGGGGACCTAATTCACCCCTCCACTTT. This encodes CASWSGGPNSPLHF.

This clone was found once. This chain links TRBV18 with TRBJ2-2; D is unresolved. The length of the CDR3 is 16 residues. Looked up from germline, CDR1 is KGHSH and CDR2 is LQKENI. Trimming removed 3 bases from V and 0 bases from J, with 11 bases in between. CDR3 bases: TGTGCCAGCTCACCCCCCGCCCGGTCGAACACCGGGGAGCTGTTTTTT. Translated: CASSPPARSNTGELFF. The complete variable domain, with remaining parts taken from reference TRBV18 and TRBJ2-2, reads NAGVMQNPRHLVRRRGQEARLRCSPMKGHSHVYWYRQLPEEGLKFMVYLQKENIIDESGMPKERFSAEFPKEGPSILRIQQVVRGDSAAYFCASSPPARSNTGELFFGEGSRLTVL.

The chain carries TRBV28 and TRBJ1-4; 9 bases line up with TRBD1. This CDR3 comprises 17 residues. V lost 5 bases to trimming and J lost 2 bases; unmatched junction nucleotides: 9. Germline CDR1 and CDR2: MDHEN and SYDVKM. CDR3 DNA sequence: TGTGCCAGCAGTCCAACAGGGGGCTGGGGGACTAATGAAAAACTGTTTTTT. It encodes CASSPTGGWGTNEKLFF.

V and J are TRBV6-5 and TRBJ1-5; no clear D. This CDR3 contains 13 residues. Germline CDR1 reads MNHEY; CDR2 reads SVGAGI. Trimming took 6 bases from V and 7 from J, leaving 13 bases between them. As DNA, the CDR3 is TGTGCCAGCAGGTCATCTGCGGGACAGCCCCAGCATTTT. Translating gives CASRSSAGQPQHF.

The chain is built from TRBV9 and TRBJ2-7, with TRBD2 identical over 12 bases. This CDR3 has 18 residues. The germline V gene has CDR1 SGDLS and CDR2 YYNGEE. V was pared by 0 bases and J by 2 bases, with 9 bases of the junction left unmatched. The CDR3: CASSVGTSGRLSPYEQYF. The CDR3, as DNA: TGTGCCAGCAGCGTAGGTACTAGCGGGAGGCTATCTCCCTACGAGCAGTACTTC.

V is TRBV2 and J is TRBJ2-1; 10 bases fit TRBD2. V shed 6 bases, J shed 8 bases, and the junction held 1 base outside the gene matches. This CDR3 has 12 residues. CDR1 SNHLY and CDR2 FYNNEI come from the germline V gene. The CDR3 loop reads CASRGLADEQFF. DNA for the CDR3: TGTGCCAGCAGAGGACTAGCGGATGAGCAGTTCTTC.

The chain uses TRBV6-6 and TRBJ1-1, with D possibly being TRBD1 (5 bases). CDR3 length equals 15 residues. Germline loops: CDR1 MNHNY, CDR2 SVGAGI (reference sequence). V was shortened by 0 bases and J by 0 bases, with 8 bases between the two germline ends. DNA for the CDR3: TGTGCCAGCAGTTACTCGTGGGGGGTGAACACTGAAGCTTTCTTT. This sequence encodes CASSYSWGVNTEAFF.

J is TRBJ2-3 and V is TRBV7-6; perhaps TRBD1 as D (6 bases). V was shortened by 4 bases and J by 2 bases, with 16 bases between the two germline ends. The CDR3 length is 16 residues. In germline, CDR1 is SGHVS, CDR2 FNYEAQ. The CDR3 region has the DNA TGTGCCAGCAGCTACGACAGGTCCCAACCCACAGATACGCAGTATTTT. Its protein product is CASSYDRSQPTDTQYF.